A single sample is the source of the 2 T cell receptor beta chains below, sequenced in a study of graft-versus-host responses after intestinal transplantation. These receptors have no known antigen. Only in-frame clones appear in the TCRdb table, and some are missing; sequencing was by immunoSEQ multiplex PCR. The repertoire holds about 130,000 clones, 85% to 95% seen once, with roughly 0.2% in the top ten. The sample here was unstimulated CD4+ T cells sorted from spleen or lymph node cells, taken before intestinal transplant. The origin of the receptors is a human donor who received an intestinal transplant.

The CDR3 nucleotides read TGCAGCGCCCAAGGGGGAGATACGCAGTATTTT. It yields the protein CSAQGGDTQYF. The chain joins TRBV29-1 to TRBJ2-3, with a tentative D call TRBD1 (6 bases). Germline-derived CDR1 and CDR2 are SQVTM and ANQGSEA. V shed 7 bases and J shed 5 bases, with 10 bases lying between them. CDR3 length equals 11 residues.

The CDR3 reads CASSLTNSPLHF. The CDR3 DNA is TGTGCCAGCAGCTTAACAAACTCACCCCTCCACTTT. The chain carries TRBV5-6 and TRBJ1-6, with no clear D. This CDR3 contains 12 residues. The germline CDR1 and CDR2 sequences are SGHDT and YYEEEE. V lost 2 bases, J lost 10 bases, and 7 bases lay in between.